What follows are 3 T cell receptor beta chains derived from one specimen sequenced in a study of shared clonotypes between healthy human individuals. The assay was immunoSEQ multiplex PCR, and TCRdb's table has in-frame clones only and misses some. The sample shows over 2 million clones, about 94% of them seen only once. CD8 cells classed as naive were CD45RO-negative and positively selected for CCR7, excluding terminally differentiated effector memory CD45RA+ cells. The sequenced material came from naive CD8+ T cells sorted from blood. These receptors originate from a man younger than 35 in good health.

The V and J genes are TRBV29-1 and TRBJ2-7; D unclear. This CDR3 is built from 12 residues. Germline V gene sequence: CDR1 SQVTM, CDR2 ANQGSEA. The V end was cut by 4 bases, the J end by 2 bases, with 9 bases between. Here the CDR3 reads CSVGDQTYEQYF. The CDR3 nucleotides read TGCAGCGTTGGAGACCAAACCTACGAGCAGTACTTC.

This clone was detected once. This rearrangement joins TRBV4-1 to TRBJ2-7; tentative D call: TRBD1 (6 bases). The germline V and J ends were trimmed by 1 base and 4 bases, with 17 bases remaining between them. This CDR3 comprises 16 residues. Germline V lookup: CDR1 MGHRA, CDR2 YSYEKL. CDR3 bases: TGCGCCAGCAGCCAAGTAGCATCAGGGGCCGAGTACGAGCAGTACTTC. Translated, it gives CASSQVASGAEYEQYF.

This rearrangement joins TRBV7-9 to TRBJ1-5; D gene uncertain. Looked up from germline, CDR1 is SEHNR and CDR2 is FQNEAQ (reference sequence). V was pared by 1 base and J by 4 bases, with 11 bases between. The CDR3 covers 15 residues. In nucleotides, the CDR3 is TGTGCCAGCAGCTTAGATGCAAGCCCAAATCAGCCCCAGCATTTT. Amino acids: CASSLDASPNQPQHF. The variable domain in full, with the rest retrieved from reference TRBV7-9 and TRBJ1-5, is DTGVSQNPRHKITKRGQNVTFRCDPISEHNRLYWYRQTLGQGPEFLTYFQNEAQLEKSRLLSDRFSAERPKGSFSTLEIQRTEQGDSAMYLCASSLDASPNQPQHFGDGTRLSIL.